The entry below gives a single T cell receptor (beta chain) sequence along with its context. Its antigen is unidentified. This sample stems from a study of T cell responses to AZD1222 COVID-19 vaccine. Study details: Second doses that came at about 4 or about 12 weeks were put together. Study outcomes and limitations: The span of vaccine-associated CD4 TCRs extended across spike, with dominance at 160-218 and 743-854.

Data came from immunoSEQ multiplex PCR; TCRdb stores just in-frame clones and leaves some out. The sample includes some 130,000 clones, 88% of them seen just once. The clonotype comes from an adult in good health. The sample consisted of peripheral blood, taken on day 0 of AZD1222 vaccination.

DNA for the CDR3: TGTGCCAGCAGCGCCGGGACTAGCGGGGCCCCCCGCACAGATACGCAGTATTTT. Translating gives CASSAGTSGAPRTDTQYF. The chain couples TRBV9 to TRBJ2-3; 13 nucleotides align to TRBD2. CDR3 length: 18 amino acids. In germline, CDR1 is SGDLS, CDR2 YYNGEE. J was trimmed by 1 base and V by 3 bases; bases with no gene match: 8.